The clone carrying this T cell receptor (beta chain) showed up just a few times. As yet, its antigen is unknown. As every portion of the isolated RNA was reverse transcribed, the sequencing read expressed TCRB transcripts. Generated by immunoSEQ multiplex PCR, the TCRdb table keeps only in-frame clones and is missing some. The sample carries 200,000 to 300,000 clones, around 21% recorded once. This record belongs to a study of beta chain features in type 1 diabetes. Study results and limitations: Moderate but significant shortening of TCRB CDR3s was recorded in all four CD4+ subsets from Type 1 diabetes patients. Relative to healthy donors, patients appeared to have naive, central memory and Treg TCRB repertoires that were more similar.

This CDR3 comprises 14 residues. V shed 6 bases, J shed 3 bases, and the junction held 2 bases outside the gene matches. The germline V gene has CDR1 ENHRY and CDR2 SYGVKD. This clonotype was obtained from a woman aged 40 to 50 with type 1 diabetes. The material sequenced was naive CD4+ T cells from blood. The genes are TRBV10-3 and TRBJ2-2; 9 nucleotides match TRBD1. CDR3 protein: CAISRQGDTGELFF. The CDR3 coding sequence is TGTGCCATCAGCCGACAGGGGGACACCGGGGAGCTGTTTTTT.